These 29 T cell receptor beta chains came from one sample sequenced in a study of quantifying T cell responses using KT2 cells (TCRdb year 2017). General notes on the study: RNA was DNase-treated and reverse transcribed with TCR alpha and beta constant-region primers, mostly using SuperScript III.

Libraries came from UMI-ligation and nested PCR. Sequenced using an Illumina MiSeq. A single-stranded oligonucleotide carrying the Illumina SP2 sequence and a UMI was ligated to the cDNA 3' end using T4 RNA ligase 1. PCR1 used around 4 cycles (98 degrees C 15 s, 69 degrees C 30 s, 72 degrees C 40 s), and the beta primer was an equimolar mix of RC1.1 and RC1.2 that covered TRBC1 and TRBC2. TCRdb itself trimmed the public reads at Q25 with fastp, ran MiXCR and retained productive beta chains. Merged by CDR3 protein, the rows form single entries marked with the most common genes and DNA. In all, the sample holds 40,000 or so distinct CDR3 sequences, and approximately 15% of those were seen once. The leading ten clones occupy roughly two fifths of the sample. The sequencing input was PBMCs spiked with cells of the T cell clone KT2. The receptor set was obtained from a human donor.

This clonotype was recorded at least ten times. V usage is TRBV6-2 or TRBV6-3 and J usage is TRBJ2-1; 7 nucleotides align to TRBD2. CDR3 size: 13 residues. Germline loops: CDR1 MNHEY, CDR2 SVGEGT. The V segment lost 0 bases and the J segment 10 bases; nucleotides outside the gene matches: 3. CDR3 in DNA: TGTGCCAGCAGTTACTCCGAGCGGGAAGAGCAGTTCTTC. Encoded protein: CASSYSEREEQFF.

The gene calls are TRBV14 and TRBJ2-1; the match to TRBD2 covers 8 bases. J was trimmed by 9 bases and V by 1 base; bases with no gene match: 8. Per the germline V gene, CDR1 is SGHDN and CDR2 is FVKESK. The CDR3 consists of 15 residues. The DNA for the CDR3 is TGTGCCAGCAGCCAAGGACCGGGACTAGTGTTTGAGCAGTTCTTC. Protein product: CASSQGPGLVFEQFF.

The sample holds a few counts of this clonotype. The J gene is TRBJ2-5, the V gene TRBV10-2, with D hard to call. Trimming stripped 2 bases from V and 2 bases from J, with 0 bases between. The CDR3 consists of 11 residues. Germline CDR1 reads WSHSY; CDR2 reads SAAADI. The CDR3 bases are TGCGCCAGCAGTGAGCAAGAGACCCAGTACTTC. Translated: CASSEQETQYF.

This clonotype was counted only a few times. The gene calls are TRBV23-1 and TRBJ1-4; D remains ambiguous. TRBV23-1 falls under the ORF class, with uncertain function. The CDR3 length is 16 residues. The ends were cut back, 2 bases at V and 0 bases at J, with 10 bases in the middle. CDR3 sequence: CASSQPTASTNEKLFF. In nucleotides, the CDR3 is TGCGCCAGCAGTCAACCTACAGCGTCAACTAATGAAAAACTGTTTTTT.

The genes are TRBV3-1 and TRBJ1-1; D remains ambiguous. V was shortened by 0 bases and J by 10 bases, with 15 bases between the two germline ends. CDR1 and CDR2 (germline): LGHDT, YNNKEL (reference sequence). The CDR3 spans 14 residues. This CDR3 is CASSQERELVRAFF. CDR3 bases: TGTGCCAGCAGCCAAGAACGGGAATTGGTGAGAGCTTTCTTT.

V and J are TRBV15 and TRBJ2-5; tentative D call: TRBD1 (6 bases). Germline values: CDR1 LNHNV, CDR2 YYDKDF (reference sequence). Trimming pared 2 bases from V and 1 base from J, leaving 11 bases between. This CDR3 contains 15 residues. The CDR3 spells CATSRFRTVQETQYF. The CDR3, as DNA: TGTGCCACCAGCAGATTCCGGACAGTCCAAGAGACCCAGTACTTC.

This clonotype was recorded at least ten times. The rearrangement joins TRBV5-6 to TRBJ2-1, with no clear D. There are 14 residues in the CDR3. Deletions cut 0 bases from V and 7 bases from J, with 11 bases between. Germline CDR1 is SGHDT and CDR2 is YYEEEE. CDR3 in DNA: TGTGCCAGCAGCTTGGCAGGTGGGCGAAATGAGCAGTTCTTC. Amino acid sequence: CASSLAGGRNEQFF.

This chain joins TRBV29-1 and TRBJ2-7, with a weak D call TRBD2 (5 bases). V shed 7 bases and J shed 6 bases, with 16 bases lying between them. The CDR3 is made up of 12 amino acids. Germline CDR1 and CDR2: SQVTM and ANQGSEA. The CDR3 sequence: CSANTGSREQYF. The DNA of the CDR3 is TGCAGCGCCAATACGGGATCACGCGAGCAGTACTTC.

This clonotype was observed a handful of times. V usage is TRBV2 and J usage is TRBJ2-7, with 8 bases matching TRBD1. The CDR3 totals 15 residues. With 6 bases clipped from V and 3 bases from J, the junction kept 10 bases outside the gene matches. The V gene's germline CDR1 is SNHLY and CDR2 FYNNEI. CDR3 sequence reads: CASSGLTGVGYEQYF. For the CDR3, the DNA is TGTGCCAGCAGCGGATTGACAGGGGTAGGCTACGAGCAGTACTTC.

V gene TRBV12-3 or TRBV12-4 combines with J gene TRBJ1-1; 7 positions agree with TRBD1. The CDR3 is 14 residues long. The V gene end was trimmed by 2 bases and the J gene end by 4 bases; junction bases not matched to a gene: 4. The CDR3 DNA reads TGTGCCAGCAGTTTATCTGCAGGGGGCACTGAAGCTTTCTTT. Its protein is CASSLSAGGTEAFF.

The chain is built from TRBV7-6 and TRBJ2-1; possibly TRBD1 or TRBD2 for D (7 bases each). The V and J ends lost 5 bases and 9 bases respectively, with 20 bases between them. The CDR3 spans 15 residues. Germline V gene lookup returns CDR1 SGHVS and CDR2 FNYEAQ. The CDR3 protein is CASSLQGEGLGEQFF. The CDR3 coding sequence is TGTGCCAGCAGCCTCCAGGGGGAGGGCCTGGGTGAGCAGTTCTTC.

The chain uses TRBV6-5 and TRBJ2-1; 8 bases are a match to TRBD2. CDR1 is MNHEY, CDR2 SVGAGI, per germline. The J segment lost 9 bases and the V segment lost 6 bases, leaving 10 bases of the junction unmatched. The CDR3 is 14 amino acids. This CDR3 is CASRDSGRGSEQFF. The CDR3 coding sequence is TGTGCCAGCAGGGACAGCGGGAGAGGGAGTGAGCAGTTCTTC.

This clonotype was detected many times. This chain joins TRBV7-2 and TRBJ2-1, with 8 bases lining up with TRBD1. The V gene's germline CDR1 is SGHTA and CDR2 FQGNSA. Trimming cost V 5 bases and J 6 bases; bases outside gene matches: 3. CDR3 length: 13 residues. In DNA form, the CDR3 reads TGTGCCAGCAGCGCGGACAGGGTCAATGAGCAGTTCTTC. It specifies CASSADRVNEQFF.

This sequence joins TRBV7-9 and TRBJ2-3; D is possibly TRBD1 or TRBD2 (5 bases each). The CDR3 contains 15 residues. The germline V gene has CDR1 SEHNR and CDR2 FQNEAQ (reference sequence). Trimming removed 7 bases from V and 1 base from J, with 15 bases in between. Here the CDR3 DNA reads TGTGCCAGCACCTATGGGGGTAGTCGCACAGATACGCAGTATTTT. The encoded protein is CASTYGGSRTDTQYF.

V gene TRBV19 combines with J gene TRBJ2-1; tentatively, D is TRBD1 or TRBD2 (7 bases each). Trimming took 10 bases from V and 8 from J, leaving 15 bases between them. CDR1 and CDR2 from the germline V gene are LNHDA and SQIVND (reference sequence). This CDR3 has 12 amino acids. The DNA for the CDR3 is TGTGCCACCCGCGCAGGGGGGGATGAGCAGTTCTTC. It codes for CATRAGGDEQFF.

The rearrangement uses TRBV29-1 and TRBJ1-2; D may be TRBD1 (5 bases). CDR3 length equals 16 residues. The V gene's germline CDR1 is SQVTM and CDR2 ANQGSEA. V lost 3 bases and J 8 bases, leaving 25 bases between the germline ends. CDR3 DNA: TGCAGCGTTGAGGAGGGCAGGGACTCCTGGACTCAGGGCTACACCTTC. Translated: CSVEEGRDSWTQGYTF.

The chain has TRBV20-1 and TRBJ2-1; TRBD2 aligns across 13 bases. The trim removed 6 bases at V and 6 bases at J, leaving 5 bases unmatched. CDR3 length: 14 amino acids. CDR1 is DFQATT and CDR2 is SNEGSKA in the germline V gene (reference sequence). The CDR3 spells CSAPTSGRVNEQFF. The CDR3 DNA reads as TGCAGTGCCCCTACTAGCGGGAGGGTCAATGAGCAGTTCTTC.

This clonotype was seen a handful of times. The chain joins TRBV14 to TRBJ2-6; D tentatively fits TRBD1 or TRBD2 (6 bases each). This CDR3 has 15 amino acids. Germline V lookup: CDR1 SGHDN, CDR2 FVKESK. Trimming removed 4 bases at V and 2 bases at J, with 9 bases between. The CDR3: CASSPGGAGANVLTF. The CDR3 region has the DNA TGTGCCAGCAGCCCCGGGGGCGCTGGGGCCAACGTCCTGACTTTC.

The chain recombines TRBV4-1 with TRBJ2-1; D gene unclear. V lost 6 bases and J lost 7, with 10 bases in between. The germline gives CDR1 MGHRA, CDR2 YSYEKL. This CDR3 region has 12 residues. The CDR3 nucleotides read TGCGCCAGCAGTCTCTTGGGAAATGAGCAGTTCTTC. Protein product: CASSLLGNEQFF.

J is TRBJ2-1 and V is TRBV15; TRBD2 aligns across 11 bases. V trimming: 3 bases; J trimming: 11 bases; junction bases outside the gene matches: 9. There are 15 residues in the CDR3. Germline V gene lookup returns CDR1 LNHNV and CDR2 YYDKDF (reference sequence). The chain's CDR3 is CATSSWLAGGFQQFF. In DNA form, the CDR3 reads TGTGCCACCAGCAGTTGGCTAGCGGGAGGTTTCCAGCAGTTCTTC.

This clonotype was observed many times. In nucleotides, the CDR3 is TGTGCCACCAGTGATTTGAACAGGAACTCCTACGAGCAGTACTTC. Residues: CATSDLNRNSYEQYF. The genes are TRBV24-1 and TRBJ2-7; D possibly corresponds to TRBD1 (5 bases). The CDR3 is 15 residues long. The germline V gene has CDR1 KGHDR and CDR2 SFDVKD. The V and J ends lost 0 bases and 0 bases respectively, with 8 bases between them.

The chain joins TRBV5-6 to TRBJ1-3; no clear D gene. Germline CDR1 SGHDT, CDR2 YYEEEE. This CDR3 comprises 17 residues. Deletions cut 0 bases from V and 3 bases from J, with 16 bases between. CDR3 residues: CASSLGVGNLYGNTIYF. The DNA for the CDR3 is TGTGCCAGCAGCTTGGGAGTCGGGAACTTATATGGAAACACCATATATTTT.

The chain carries TRBV7-8 and TRBJ1-6, with 8 bases lining up with TRBD1. Germline CDR1 is SGHVS and CDR2 is FQNEAQ. V gave up 5 bases and J gave up 7 bases; unmatched junction bases: 4. The CDR3 loop spans 14 amino acids. In DNA, the CDR3 is TGTGCCAGCAGCCACGGACAGGGCAATTCACCCCTCCACTTT. It is translated as CASSHGQGNSPLHF.

The chain has TRBV16 and TRBJ2-7; a possible D gene is TRBD1 (5 bases). V shed 4 bases and J shed 1 base, with 11 bases lying between them. The CDR3 sequence is 14 residues long. The germline V gene has CDR1 KGHSY and CDR2 FQNENV. The DNA for the CDR3 is TGTGCCAGCAGCCCTCGGACACAATCCTACGAGCAGTACTTC. Amino acid sequence: CASSPRTQSYEQYF.

In its sample, this clonotype was seen a few times. The chain employs TRBV30 and TRBJ1-5; no clear D gene. Trimming removed 1 base at V and 4 bases at J, with 8 bases between. The length of the CDR3 is 13 residues. The germline V gene encodes CDR1 GTSNPN and CDR2 SVGIG (reference sequence). The CDR3 is CAWSDGNNQPQHF. The CDR3 DNA reads TGTGCCTGGAGTGACGGGAATAATCAGCCCCAGCATTTT.

The rearrangement joins TRBV5-1 to TRBJ2-2; perhaps TRBD1 as D (5 bases). The germline V and J ends were trimmed by 0 bases and 2 bases, with 8 bases remaining between them. There are 15 residues in the CDR3. The germline V gene encodes CDR1 SGHRS and CDR2 YFSETQ. This chain's CDR3 is CASSLDRTNTGELFF. The CDR3 DNA reads as TGCGCCAGCAGCTTGGACAGGACCAACACCGGGGAGCTGTTTTTT.

This clonotype showed up just a few times. The chain combines TRBV29-1 with TRBJ2-2, with 10 bases aligning to TRBD2. J was trimmed by 4 bases and V by 6 bases; bases with no gene match: 5. Germline CDR1 reads SQVTM; CDR2 reads ANQGSEA. The CDR3 is made up of 14 amino acids. The CDR3 sequence is CSVATSGATGELFF. Written as DNA, the CDR3 is TGCAGCGTCGCTACTAGCGGGGCCACCGGGGAGCTGTTTTTT.

This chain uses TRBV7-3 with TRBJ2-2; D remains unclear. Per germline, CDR1 SGHTA and CDR2 FQGTGA. The CDR3 is made up of 14 amino acids. V lost 2 bases to trimming and J lost 1 base, with 5 bases between them. CDR3 in DNA: TGTGCCAGCAGCTTATTCAGGAACACCGGGGAGCTGTTTTTT. Translated: CASSLFRNTGELFF.

The sample holds a few counts of this clonotype. The chain has TRBV27 and TRBJ2-7; 8 bases agree with TRBD1. The length of the CDR3 is 15 residues. Looked up from germline, CDR1 is MNHEY and CDR2 is SMNVEV (reference sequence). Trimming cost V 5 bases and J 4 bases; bases outside gene matches: 10. Written as DNA, the CDR3 is TGTGCCAGCAGTACCCTCCGGGACAGGAATTACGAGCAGTACTTC. The encoded protein is CASSTLRDRNYEQYF.